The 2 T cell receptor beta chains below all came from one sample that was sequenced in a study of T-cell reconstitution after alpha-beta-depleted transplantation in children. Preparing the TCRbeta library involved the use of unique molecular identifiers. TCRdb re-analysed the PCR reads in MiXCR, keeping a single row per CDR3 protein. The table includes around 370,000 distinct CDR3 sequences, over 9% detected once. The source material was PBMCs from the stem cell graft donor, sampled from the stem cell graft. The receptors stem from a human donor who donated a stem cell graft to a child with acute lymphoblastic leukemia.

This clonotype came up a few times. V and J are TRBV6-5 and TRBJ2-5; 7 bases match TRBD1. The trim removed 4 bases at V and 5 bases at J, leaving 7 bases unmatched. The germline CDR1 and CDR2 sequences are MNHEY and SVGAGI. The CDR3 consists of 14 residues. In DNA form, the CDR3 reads TGTGCCAGCAGTTGGGACAGCGGCGAGGAGACCCAGTACTTC. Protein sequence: CASSWDSGEETQYF.

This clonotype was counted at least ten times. CDR3 sequence (DNA): TGTGCCAGCAGCTTGGCTCTCGAGCAGTTCTTC. It specifies CASSLALEQFF. The rearrangement joins TRBV5-8 to TRBJ2-1; D is uncertain. This CDR3 is 11 amino acids long. Germline CDR1 and CDR2: SGHTS and YDEGEE. V was clipped by 0 bases and J by 10 bases, with 5 bases between them.